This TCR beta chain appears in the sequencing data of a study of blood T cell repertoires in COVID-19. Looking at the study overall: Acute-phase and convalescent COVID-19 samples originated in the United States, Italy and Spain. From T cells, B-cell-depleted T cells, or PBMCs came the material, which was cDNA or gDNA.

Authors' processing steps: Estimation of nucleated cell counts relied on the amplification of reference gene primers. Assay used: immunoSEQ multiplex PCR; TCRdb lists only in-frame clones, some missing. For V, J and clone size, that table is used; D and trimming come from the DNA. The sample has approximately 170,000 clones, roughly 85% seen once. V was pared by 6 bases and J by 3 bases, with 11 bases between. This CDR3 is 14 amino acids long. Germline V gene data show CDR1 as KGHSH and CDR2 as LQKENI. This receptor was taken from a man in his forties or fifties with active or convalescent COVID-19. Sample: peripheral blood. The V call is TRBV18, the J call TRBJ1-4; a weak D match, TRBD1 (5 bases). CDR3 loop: CASSEGLSNEKLFF. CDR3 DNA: TGTGCCAGCTCGGAGGGGTTATCTAATGAAAAACTGTTTTTT.